A single sample is the source of the 23 T cell receptor beta chains below, sequenced in a study of T cells after yellow fever vaccination. TCRdb re-derived calls from the 5' RACE reads in MiXCR, one entry per CDR3 protein. The repertoire has about 96,000 distinct CDR3 sequences, approximately 9% of them found once; the top ten carry roughly 15%. Specimen: CD8+ T cells not binding an NS4B(214-222) dextramer, sorted from PBMCs, collected around 16 days after the first yellow fever vaccination. Receptor source: a man aged 18 to 35 who received the YFV17D yellow fever vaccine.

This clonotype was counted only a few times. This chain uses TRBV7-9 with TRBJ2-7; 9 bases align to TRBD2. The CDR3 has 16 residues. Germline V CDR1 and CDR2: SEHNR, FQNEAQ (reference sequence). V lost 1 base and J lost 5; bases outside the gene matches: 9. The CDR3 protein is CASSLGPSGGHDEQYV. CDR3 bases: TGTGCCAGCAGCTTAGGACCGAGCGGGGGGCACGACGAGCAGTACGTC.

This clonotype turned up a few times. V is TRBV10-3 and J is TRBJ2-1; D possibly corresponds to TRBD2 (6 bases). This CDR3 has 15 amino acids. Trimming left V 3 bases short and J 6 bases short, with 15 bases between. Germline lookup yields CDR1 ENHRY and CDR2 SYGVKD. The CDR3 region has the DNA TGTGCCATCAGTGATAGAGTTCGGGGGTTCAATGAGCAGTTCTTC. Its translation: CAISDRVRGFNEQFF.

J is TRBJ2-3 and V is TRBV5-1; 11 bases fit TRBD2. Per the germline V gene, CDR1 is SGHRS and CDR2 is YFSETQ. With V trimmed by 1 base and J by 2 bases, 9 bases remained unmatched. This CDR3 is 18 amino acids long. The CDR3: CASSLNLAGGQTTDTQYF. DNA of the CDR3: TGCGCCAGCAGCTTGAACCTAGCGGGGGGACAGACCACAGATACGCAGTATTTT.

This chain uses TRBV27 with TRBJ2-5; D may match TRBD1 or TRBD2 (7 bases each). The CDR3 has 14 amino acids. Trimming took 7 bases from V and 1 from J, leaving 13 bases between them. Per the germline V gene, CDR1 is MNHEY and CDR2 is SMNVEV (reference sequence). The DNA of the CDR3 is TGTGCCAGCACTTCAGGGGGGGTCCAAGAGACCCAGTACTTC. Encoded protein: CASTSGGVQETQYF.

The genes are TRBV10-3 and TRBJ2-3; TRBD1 matches at 11 bases. V dropped 3 bases and J dropped 4; count of bases not matched to a gene: 6. The germline V gene has CDR1 ENHRY and CDR2 SYGVKD. The CDR3 contains 16 residues. The CDR3 DNA sequence: TGTGCCATCAGTGAACCGGGACAGGGGGGCGCAGATACGCAGTATTTT. Amino acids: CAISEPGQGGADTQYF.

The chain combines TRBV4-1 with TRBJ1-1; possibly TRBD1 for D (6 bases). Trimming took 3 bases from V and 4 from J, leaving 12 bases between them. Per germline, CDR1 MGHRA and CDR2 YSYEKL. The CDR3 is made up of 14 amino acids. The CDR3 spells CASSHEAGATEAFF. Here the CDR3 DNA reads TGCGCCAGCAGCCATGAGGCGGGGGCCACTGAAGCTTTCTTT.

This clonotype has a count of ten or more. In DNA form, the CDR3 reads TGTGCCAGCAGCTTAGTCGGTAGCCCCGCAGATACGCAGTATTTT. Encoded protein: CASSLVGSPADTQYF. The chain employs TRBV7-9 and TRBJ2-3; no clear D gene. Germline V lookup: CDR1 SEHNR, CDR2 FQNEAQ (reference sequence). V shed 1 base and J shed 4 bases, with 12 bases lying between them. CDR3 size: 15 residues. The complete variable domain, with remaining parts taken from reference TRBV7-9 and TRBJ2-3, reads DTGVSQNPRHKITKRGQNVTFRCDPISEHNRLYWYRQTLGQGPEFLTYFQNEAQLEKSRLLSDRFSAERPKGSFSTLEIQRTEQGDSAMYLCASSLVGSPADTQYFGPGTRLTVL.

This clonotype was detected ten times or more. The V and J genes are TRBV4-3 and TRBJ2-3, with a tentative D call TRBD2 (7 bases). CDR1 LGHNA and CDR2 YSLEER come from the germline V gene. This CDR3 is built from 16 residues. Trimming took off 0 bases at V and 2 bases at J, with 12 bases between the two ends. In nucleotides, the CDR3 is TGCGCCAGCAGCCAAGAATACGGGGGGCCCACAGATACGCAGTATTTT. It yields the protein CASSQEYGGPTDTQYF.

The V and J genes are TRBV30 and TRBJ2-5; 9 nucleotides align to TRBD2. V lost 5 bases to trimming and J lost 1 base; unmatched junction nucleotides: 8. CDR3 size: 15 residues. Germline lookup yields CDR1 GTSNPN and CDR2 SVGIG (reference sequence). CDR3 protein: CAWAELAGFQETQYF. CDR3 nucleotides: TGTGCCTGGGCCGAGCTAGCGGGATTCCAAGAGACCCAGTACTTC.

This clonotype was counted at least ten times. The V call is TRBV25-1, the J call TRBJ1-2, with TRBD1 matching over 10 bases. Germline CDR1 reads MGHDK; CDR2 reads SYGVNS. J was trimmed by 8 bases and V by 5 bases; bases with no gene match: 11. This CDR3 is 15 amino acids long. CDR3 coding DNA: TGTGCCAGCAGTATCGGGACAGGGGATTCCAAAGGCTACACCTTC. This encodes CASSIGTGDSKGYTF.

The table lists this clonotype with a few counts. This chain joins TRBV12-3 or TRBV12-4 and TRBJ2-7; D remains ambiguous. CDR3 length: 11 residues. The V and J ends lost 2 bases and 6 bases respectively, with 5 bases between them. CDR3 region: CASSLSAEQYF. In DNA form, the CDR3 reads TGTGCCAGCAGTTTAAGTGCCGAGCAGTACTTC.

There are many counts of this clonotype. The chain recombines TRBV4-1 with TRBJ2-7; TRBD2 matches 7 bases. Germline CDR1 is MGHRA and CDR2 is YSYEKL. Losses at the gene ends were 1 base for V and 5 bases for J; bases not matched to a gene: 11. There are 16 residues in the CDR3. CDR3 in DNA: TGCGCCAGCAGCCAAGGTCCCCGGAGCGGGGTTGACGAGCAGTACTTC. It is translated as CASSQGPRSGVDEQYF.

In regard to this clonotype: An end of the junction does not agree with germline; a read error may underlie this. The genes are TRBV6-2 or TRBV6-3 and TRBJ2-2, with a possible D match to TRBD1 (6 bases). Germline CDR1 reads MNHEY; CDR2 reads SVGEGT. The CDR3 consists of 17 residues. For the CDR3, the DNA is TGTGCCAGCAGTTACTCCCCCAGGGGTGGGAACCCCGGGGAGCTGTTTTTT. Amino acids: CASSYSPRGGNPGELFF.

This clonotype was seen repeatedly, ten times or more. The V gene is TRBV4-3, the J gene TRBJ2-7; D might be TRBD1 (5 bases). Germline V gives CDR1 LGHNA, CDR2 YSLEER. The CDR3 is 15 amino acids. The ends were cut back, 0 bases at V and 5 bases at J, with 14 bases in the middle. For the CDR3, the DNA is TGCGCCAGCAGCCAAGATCCCAGGGAATACCACGAGCAGTACTTC. This encodes CASSQDPREYHEQYF.

The table lists this clonotype with a few counts. This chain links TRBV12-3 or TRBV12-4 with TRBJ2-5; 9 positions agree with TRBD2. The CDR3 is 15 residues long. V was clipped by 8 bases and J by 4 bases; unmatched bases: 11. The CDR3 sequence is CASLGGLAGRETQYF. The CDR3, as DNA: TGTGCCAGCTTGGGGGGGCTAGCGGGGCGAGAGACCCAGTACTTC.

This clonotype was picked up a small number of times. The chain recombines TRBV6-1 with TRBJ2-2; 7 positions match TRBD1. This CDR3 region has 13 residues. J gave up 4 bases and V 7 bases, and 3 bases lay outside the gene matches. From germline, CDR1 is MNHNS and CDR2 SASEGT. The CDR3 spells CASTWDSTGELFF. The CDR3 region has the DNA TGTGCCAGCACGTGGGACAGCACCGGGGAGCTGTTTTTT.

This clonotype has more than one count but fewer than ten. The chain uses TRBV12-3 or TRBV12-4 and TRBJ2-1, with TRBD2 matching over 15 bases. The J segment lost 9 bases and the V segment lost 6 bases, leaving 6 bases of the junction unmatched. The CDR3 sequence is 15 residues long. The CDR3 here is CASSGLAGGPGEQFF. CDR3 bases: TGTGCCAGCAGCGGACTAGCGGGGGGGCCAGGTGAGCAGTTCTTC.

This clonotype has ten or more counts. This chain uses TRBV4-3 with TRBJ2-1; the match to TRBD2 covers 10 bases. J was trimmed by 5 bases and V by 1 base; bases with no gene match: 14. The CDR3 has 19 residues. CDR1 and CDR2 from the germline V gene are LGHNA and YSLEER. The chain's CDR3 is CASSQGASGGIRGNNEQFF. CDR3 DNA: TGCGCCAGCAGCCAAGGGGCTAGCGGGGGTATAAGGGGGAACAATGAGCAGTTCTTC.

In this sample, this clonotype turned up many times. CDR3 amino acids: CASSGEVAGYGYTF. The CDR3 nucleotides are TGTGCCAGCAGCGGGGAGGTCGCGGGGTATGGCTACACCTTC. The V gene is TRBV7-9, the J gene TRBJ1-2; D not certain. The germline V and J ends were trimmed by 5 bases and 5 bases, with 15 bases remaining between them. Germline V CDR1 and CDR2: SEHNR, FQNEAQ (reference sequence). This CDR3 has 14 amino acids.

In DNA form, the CDR3 reads TGTGCCAGCAGCTTAGTTTTTCGGGGGCCGCAAGAGACCCAGTACTTC. This encodes CASSLVFRGPQETQYF. The genes are TRBV7-9 and TRBJ2-5; either TRBD1 or TRBD2 may supply D (6 bases each). V lost 1 base and J lost 2, with 14 bases in between. Germline CDR1 and CDR2: SEHNR and FQNEAQ (reference sequence). This CDR3 is built from 16 residues. Full variable domain (remainder filled in from reference TRBV7-9 and TRBJ2-5): DTGVSQNPRHKITKRGQNVTFRCDPISEHNRLYWYRQTLGQGPEFLTYFQNEAQLEKSRLLSDRFSAERPKGSFSTLEIQRTEQGDSAMYLCASSLVFRGPQETQYFGPGTRLLVL.

This clonotype was found a few times. V is TRBV5-6 and J is TRBJ2-5; D call uncertain. Trimming removed 4 bases at V and 4 bases at J, with 17 bases between. CDR1 SGHDT and CDR2 YYEEEE come from the germline V gene. The CDR3 extends over 15 amino acids. CDR3 residues: CASSESRELVETQYF. CDR3 nucleotide sequence: TGTGCCAGCAGCGAATCGAGAGAGTTGGTAGAGACCCAGTACTTC. The variable domain in full, with the rest retrieved from reference TRBV5-6 and TRBJ2-5, is DAGVTQSPTHLIKTRGQQVTLRCSPKSGHDTVSWYQQALGQGPQFIFQYYEEEERQRGNFPDRFSGHQFPNYSSELNVNALLLGDSALYLCASSESRELVETQYFGPGTRLLVL.

This clonotype was detected ten times or more. The chain has TRBV15 and TRBJ2-4; tentatively, D is TRBD1 (6 bases). V dropped 3 bases and J dropped 10 bases, with 19 bases sitting between them. The CDR3 is 15 amino acids. CDR1 is LNHNV, CDR2 YYDKDF, per germline (reference sequence). Here the CDR3 DNA reads TGTGCCACCAGCAGTCCCTTCGGACAGTCGGGTATTCAGTACTTC. Translated: CATSSPFGQSGIQYF.

The chain has TRBV6-2 or TRBV6-3 and TRBJ2-1; D not certain. CDR3 size: 11 residues. The germline CDR1 and CDR2 sequences are MNHEY and SVGEGT. V gave up 8 bases and J gave up 8 bases, with 10 bases separating them. In DNA, the CDR3 is TGTGCCAGCCTCGTCGGACATGAGCAGTTCTTC. Translating it yields CASLVGHEQFF.